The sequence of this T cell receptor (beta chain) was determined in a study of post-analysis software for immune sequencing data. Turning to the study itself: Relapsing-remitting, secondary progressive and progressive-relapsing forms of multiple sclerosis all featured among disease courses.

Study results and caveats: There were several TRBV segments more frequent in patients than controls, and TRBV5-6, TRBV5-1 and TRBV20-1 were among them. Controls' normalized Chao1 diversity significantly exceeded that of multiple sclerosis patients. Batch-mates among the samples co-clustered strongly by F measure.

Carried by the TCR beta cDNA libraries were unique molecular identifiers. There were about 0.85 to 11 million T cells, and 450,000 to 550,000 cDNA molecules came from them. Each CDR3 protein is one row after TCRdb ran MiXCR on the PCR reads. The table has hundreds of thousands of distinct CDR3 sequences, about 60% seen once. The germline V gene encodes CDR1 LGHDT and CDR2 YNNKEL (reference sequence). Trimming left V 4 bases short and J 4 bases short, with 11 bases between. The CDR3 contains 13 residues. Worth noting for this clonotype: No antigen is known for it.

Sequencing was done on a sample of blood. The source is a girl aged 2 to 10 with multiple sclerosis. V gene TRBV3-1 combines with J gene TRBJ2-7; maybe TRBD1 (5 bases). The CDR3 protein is CASSRSDRYEQYF. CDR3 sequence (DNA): TGTGCCAGCAGCCGGAGTGACAGATACGAGCAGTACTTC.